The source of this T cell receptor (beta chain) is a study of beta chain features in type 1 diabetes. Study background: There was similarity between patients and healthy donors in age, gender and cell yields. General study points: Lower insertion and higher deletion counts appeared at VDJ junctions in type 1 diabetes patients.

The entirety of the isolated RNA underwent reverse transcription, so expressed TCRB transcripts were sequenced. Assay: immunoSEQ multiplex PCR; the TCRdb copy retains only in-frame clones and omits some. The sample gives about 290,000 clones, about 8% of which show up once; 1% is in the top ten. Trimming took off 2 bases at V and 4 bases at J, with 11 bases between the two ends. CDR3 length: 14 residues. Germline lookup yields CDR1 SGHTA and CDR2 FQGNSA. Details on this clone: Antigen specificity is unknown.

This chain joins TRBV7-2 and TRBJ2-5; D call uncertain. The specimen sequenced was central memory CD4+ T cells from blood. The source is a woman aged 18-29 years in good health. Here the CDR3 DNA reads TGTGCCAGCAGCTTAATGAGCAGTGGAGAGACCCAGTACTTC. It is translated as CASSLMSSGETQYF.